What follows are 5 T cell receptor beta chains derived from one specimen sequenced in a study of blood T cell repertoires in COVID-19. Data came from immunoSEQ multiplex PCR; TCRdb stores just in-frame clones and leaves some out. The table records under 75,000 clones, about four fifths of them present only once. Sequencing used peripheral blood. Source of these receptors: a woman aged 55-69 years with acute or convalescent COVID-19.

This chain joins TRBV6-5 and TRBJ1-1, with D unresolved. CDR1 and CDR2 (germline): MNHEY, SVGAGI. This CDR3 has 15 amino acids. Between the trimmed V and J ends, which lost 7 bases and 1 base, there was a span of 16 bases. The CDR3: CASIPLGRGNTEAFF. The CDR3 coding sequence is TGTGCCAGCATCCCCCTGGGCCGGGGGAACACTGAAGCTTTCTTT.

The V gene is TRBV25-1, the J gene TRBJ2-1; 9 bases fit TRBD1. Germline trimming cut 10 bases from V and 7 bases from J; bases unmatched to any gene: 8. CDR3 length: 13 residues. Germline V gene data show CDR1 as MGHDK and CDR2 as SYGVNS. The DNA for the CDR3 is TGTGCCACCAGCTGGACAGGGGTTAATGAGCAGTTCTTC. Amino acid sequence: CATSWTGVNEQFF. The variable domain in full, completed from reference TRBV25-1 and TRBJ2-1, reads EADIYQTPRYLVIGTGKKITLECSQTMGHDKMYWYQQDPGMELHLIHYSYGVNSTEKGDLSSESTVSRIRTEHFPLTLESARPSHTSQYLCATSWTGVNEQFFGPGTRLTVL.

The table lists this clone with a count of one. The chain is built from TRBV7-2 and TRBJ2-7; a weak D match, TRBD1 (5 bases). Germline V lookup: CDR1 SGHTA, CDR2 FQGNSA. The CDR3 has 14 residues. V lost 7 bases and J lost 2, with 15 bases in between. CDR3 in amino acids: CASTREPGPYEQYF. CDR3 coding DNA: TGTGCCAGCACAAGGGAACCAGGGCCCTACGAGCAGTACTTC.

The rearrangement links TRBV6-6 to TRBJ2-7; 12 bases align to TRBD1. The V gene end was trimmed by 6 bases and the J gene end by 5 bases; junction bases not matched to a gene: 8. Germline-derived CDR1 and CDR2 are MNHNY and SVGAGI (reference sequence). This CDR3 contains 15 residues. The chain's CDR3 is CASSFLGTGGNEQYF. The CDR3 coding sequence is TGTGCCAGCAGCTTCCTTGGGACAGGGGGCAACGAGCAGTACTTC.

The rearrangement uses TRBV4-2 and TRBJ2-1, with no clear D. Trimming shortened V by 2 bases and J by 7 bases, and 9 bases separated the two germline ends. The CDR3 length is 13 residues. In germline, CDR1 is LGHNA, CDR2 YNFKEQ. CDR3 nucleotide sequence: TGTGCCAGCAGCCAACGCGCCGGGAATGAGCAGTTCTTC. It encodes CASSQRAGNEQFF.